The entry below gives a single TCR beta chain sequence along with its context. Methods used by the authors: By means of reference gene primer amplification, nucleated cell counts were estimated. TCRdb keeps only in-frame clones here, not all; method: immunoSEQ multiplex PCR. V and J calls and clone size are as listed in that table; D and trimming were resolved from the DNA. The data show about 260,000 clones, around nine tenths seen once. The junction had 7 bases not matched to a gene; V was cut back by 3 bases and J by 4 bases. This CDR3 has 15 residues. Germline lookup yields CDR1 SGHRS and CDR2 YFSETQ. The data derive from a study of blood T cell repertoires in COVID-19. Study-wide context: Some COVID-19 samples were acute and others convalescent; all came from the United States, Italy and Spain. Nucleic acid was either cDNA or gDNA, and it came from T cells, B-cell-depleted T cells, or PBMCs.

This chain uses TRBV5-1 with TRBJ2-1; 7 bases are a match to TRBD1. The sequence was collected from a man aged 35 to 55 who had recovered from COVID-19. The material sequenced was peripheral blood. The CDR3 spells CASSSSDRQYNEQFF. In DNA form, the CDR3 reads TGCGCCAGCAGCTCATCGGACAGGCAATACAATGAGCAGTTCTTC.